This TCR beta chain came from a study of blood T cell repertoires in COVID-19. This CDR3 has 15 residues. The germline CDR1 and CDR2 sequences are SGHRS and YFSETQ. Trimming cost V 9 bases and J 0 bases; bases outside gene matches: 5. As handled by the study authors: Reference gene primers were amplified, and this amplification served to estimate nucleated cell counts. Generated by immunoSEQ multiplex PCR, the TCRdb table keeps only in-frame clones and is missing some. The V and J calls and clone size come from that table; D and trimming were worked out from the DNA. The sample contains 400,000 to 450,000 clones, about nine tenths of which appear only once.

This TCR was recovered from a woman in her 30s with active or convalescent COVID-19. Input material: peripheral blood. The chain combines TRBV5-1 with TRBJ2-2; TRBD2 matches 10 bases. CDR3 in DNA: TGCGCCACCCGGACTAGCGGAACGAACACCGGGGAGCTGTTTTTT. Its translation is CATRTSGTNTGELFF.